This T cell receptor (beta chain) is from a study of blood T cell repertoires in COVID-19. Study-wide context: The United States, Italy and Spain were the sources of the acute and convalescent COVID-19 samples. T cells, B-cell-depleted T cells, or PBMCs supplied cDNA or gDNA.

This clone showed up just a few times. The repertoire was sequenced with immunoSEQ multiplex PCR; TCRdb's copy has only in-frame clones and lacks some. The sample carries over 150,000 clones, 81% recorded once. V gave up 3 bases and J gave up 4 bases; unmatched junction bases: 5. Germline V gene lookup returns CDR1 LGHNA and CDR2 YSLEER. The CDR3 sequence is 15 residues long. Seattle patient enrollment occurred during active infection, with longitudinal follow-up thereafter. This sequence joins TRBV4-3 and TRBJ1-3; 8 nucleotides align to TRBD1. This TCR came from a woman aged 80 or older with COVID-19, enrolled during active disease. Material: peripheral blood. CDR3 residues: CASSQGTGPGNTIYF. The DNA of the CDR3 is TGCGCCAGCAGCCAGGGGACAGGCCCCGGAAACACCATATATTTT.